A selection of T cell receptor beta chains follows, all from one sample in a study of T cells in Graves' hyperthyroidism and ophthalmopathy. MiXCR was run by TCRdb on the multiplex PCR reads, yielding one entry per CDR3 protein. The sample lists about 500,000 distinct CDR3 sequences, over 13% occurring once. Material: blood. The receptors stem from a woman under 30 with Graves' hyperthyroidism. The CDR3 runs from the conserved cysteine through the conserved F or W. Fields, in order: J gene, V gene, clone size, D gene, CDR3 DNA, CDR3 protein. A D gene is named only where the DNA matches it firmly. Size is omitted from some rows. Given values are once, few, many or a class for expanded clones.

TRBJ2-2,TRBV19,.,TRBD2,TGTGCCAGTAGCCCGGGAGGGCCGTTCGCGAACACCGGGGAGCTGTTTTTT,CASSPGGPFANTGELFF
TRBJ2-7,TRBV2,many,.,TGTGCCAGCAGAGGGCGCCCCTACGAGCAGTACTTC,CASRGRPYEQYF
TRBJ2-3,TRBV5-1,.,.,TGCGCCAGCACTTCGGGCATGGATACGCAGTATTTT,CASTSGMDTQYF
TRBJ2-4,TRBV6-1,many,.,TGTGCCAGCAGTGAAGCGGGGGCAGGGTGGACCAAAAACATTCAGTACTTC,CASSEAGAGWTKNIQYF
TRBJ2-2,TRBV12-3/TRBV12-4,many,.,TGTGCCAGCAGTTTGGGTCAGACAAACACCGGGGAGCTGTTTTTT,CASSLGQTNTGELFF
TRBJ2-3,TRBV18,many,TRBD1,TGTGCCAGCTCAACGGACAGGGCTGGATCCACAGATACGCAGTATTTT,CASSTDRAGSTDTQYF
TRBJ2-5,TRBV14,many,.,TGTGCCAGCAGCCAACGGCAGTCATCGGGCCAAGAGACCCAGTACTTC,CASSQRQSSGQETQYF
TRBJ2-1,TRBV19,many,TRBD1,TGTGCCAGTAGTATACCCCCCGGGACAGGCTACAATGAGCAGTTCTTC,CASSIPPGTGYNEQFF
TRBJ1-2,TRBV4-1,.,.,TGCGCCACCGGGGTGGCCCCGTCCTATGGCTACACCTTC,CATGVAPSYGYTF
TRBJ1-2,TRBV30,many,.,TGTGCCTGGAATCTGGATGCGGATCGTGGCTACACCTTC,CAWNLDADRGYTF
TRBJ1-2,TRBV7-3,.,TRBD1,TGTGCCAGCAGCTTAATAGGGACAGGGGGCCTCGATGGCTACACCTTC,CASSLIGTGGLDGYTF
TRBJ2-1,TRBV4-1,.,TRBD1,TGCGCCAGCAGCCTTGACAGGGGGGCCAACAATGAGCAGTTCTTC,CASSLDRGANNEQFF
TRBJ2-7,TRBV3-1,many,.,TGTGCCAGCAGCCAAGGCCTAGGAACCTACGAGCAGTACTTC,CASSQGLGTYEQYF
TRBJ1-3,TRBV7-8,many,.,TGTGCCAGCAGCCCAGGGGCATTTGGAAACACCATATATTTT,CASSPGAFGNTIYF
TRBJ1-1,TRBV11-3,many,TRBD1,TGTGCCAGCAGCTCAGGACAGGGAGAGAACACTGAAGCTTTCTTT,CASSSGQGENTEAFF
TRBJ1-5,TRBV5-6,.,TRBD1,TGTGCCAGCAGCCAGGGGGCGGGCAATCAGCCCCAGCATTTT,CASSQGAGNQPQHF
TRBJ1-2,TRBV6-2/TRBV6-3,many,.,TGTGCCAGCATCGAAATGGACAGACGTCATGGCTACACCTTC,CASIEMDRRHGYTF
TRBJ2-7,TRBV20-1,many,TRBD2,TGCAGTGCTAGAGGGACTAGCGGGAGGGAGTACGAGCAGTACTTC,CSARGTSGREYEQYF
TRBJ2-2,TRBV5-1,.,.,TGCGCCAGCAGCGCCGTCGGGGAAAACACCGGGGAGCTGTTTTTT,CASSAVGENTGELFF
TRBJ2-5,TRBV11-2,few,TRBD2,TGTGCCAGCAGCCCCGGACTAGCGGGGTGGGAGACCCAGTACTTC,CASSPGLAGWETQYF
TRBJ1-5,TRBV25-1,many,.,TGTGCCAGCAGTGATGACTTCTCCAATCAGCCCCAGCATTTT,CASSDDFSNQPQHF
TRBJ2-3,TRBV6-1,.,.,TGTGCCAGCAGTGAATTGGCCGGAGGGGGCACAGATACGCAGTATTTT,CASSELAGGGTDTQYF
TRBJ1-3,TRBV19,few,.,TGTGCCAGTATGGAGGGGGGGCTAAGTGGAAACACCATATATTTT,CASMEGGLSGNTIYF
TRBJ2-2,TRBV24-1,many,.,TGTGCCACAAACGGACCCTCGAACACCGGGGAGCTGTTTTTT,CATNGPSNTGELFF
TRBJ2-3,TRBV6-1,many,TRBD1,TGTGCCAGCAGGATTGACAGGGCTAACACAGATACGCAGTATTTT,CASRIDRANTDTQYF
TRBJ2-1,TRBV20-1,.,TRBD2,TGCAGTGCCGGACTAGCGGAGATCTCCTACAATGAGCAGCTCTTC,CSAGLAEISYNEQLF
TRBJ2-2,TRBV12-3/TRBV12-4,many,.,TGTGCCAGCAGTCCTGTATCCACCGGGGAGCTGTTTTTT,CASSPVSTGELFF
TRBJ2-1,TRBV9,many,TRBD1,TGTGCCAGCAGCTCCGGGACAGGGGGGAAGAATGAGCAGTTCTTC,CASSSGTGGKNEQFF
TRBJ2-7,TRBV19,few,.,TGTGCCAGTAGTATCGGCAGGACCTTGTACGAGCAGTACTTC,CASSIGRTLYEQYF
TRBJ2-3,TRBV29-1,.,TRBD2,TGCAGCGTTGAACAGACTAGCGGGAGTTATACGCAGTATTTT,CSVEQTSGSYTQYF
TRBJ2-1,TRBV30,few,.,TGTGCCTGGAGTCCAGGGGCGGGATTCGGTGAGCAGTTCTTC,CAWSPGAGFGEQFF
TRBJ1-5,TRBV27,many,.,TGTGCCAGCAGTTTAAGTTCAGGGGATCAAAGTCAGCCCCAGCATTTT,CASSLSSGDQSQPQHF
TRBJ1-1,TRBV12-3/TRBV12-4,.,TRBD1,TGTGCCTCATCCGGGACAGACTTCATCACTGAAGCTTTCTTT,CASSGTDFITEAFF
TRBJ2-2,TRBV24-1,few,.,TGTGCCACCAGTGGTGGGCGGTCAGCGAACACCGGGGAGCTGTTTTTT,CATSGGRSANTGELFF
TRBJ2-2,TRBV13,many,TRBD2,TGTGCCAGCAGCTCATCTAGCGGGAGGTCCGGGGAGCTGTTTTTT,CASSSSSGRSGELFF
TRBJ1-2,TRBV30,few,.,TGTGCCTGGACGCACGGTGACTATGGCTACACCTTC,CAWTHGDYGYTF
TRBJ2-1,TRBV24-1,.,TRBD2,TGTGCCACCAGTGGAGGGGGGCTAGCGGGGAGTACCTTTGAGCAGTTCTTC,CATSGGGLAGSTFEQFF
TRBJ1-2,TRBV12-3/TRBV12-4,many,TRBD1,TGTGCCAGCAGTTTGAGCGGGACAGTTAAGAAGGGTGGCTACACCTTC,CASSLSGTVKKGGYTF
TRBJ1-5,TRBV5-1,.,.,TGCGCCAGCAGCTTGGGCGAACCCAATCAGCCCCAGCATTTT,CASSLGEPNQPQHF
TRBJ2-1,TRBV2,many,TRBD2,TGTGCCAGCAGAACCGGGACTACTCACAATGAGCAGTTCTTC,CASRTGTTHNEQFF
TRBJ2-1,TRBV24-1,.,.,TGTGCCACCAGTGGAGAGGGCAGGGATGCCTACAATGAGCAGTTCTTC,CATSGEGRDAYNEQFF
TRBJ1-5,TRBV7-9,.,.,TGTGCCAGCAGCTTTCACTCCCCTGATCAGCCCCAGCATTTT,CASSFHSPDQPQHF
TRBJ2-5,TRBV19,.,.,TGTGCCAGTAGTGCCCTGGGTTTGGGGGTGGGAGGAGAGACCCAGTACTTC,CASSALGLGVGGETQYF
TRBJ1-1,TRBV6-1,.,.,TGTGCCAGCCGCCCAAGCGGATTGAACACTGAAGCTTTCTTT,CASRPSGLNTEAFF
TRBJ2-2,TRBV6-1,many,.,TGTGCCAGCAGTGAAGCGGGAGACACCGGGGAGCTGTTTTTT,CASSEAGDTGELFF